This T cell receptor (beta chain) emerged from a study of T cells after yellow fever vaccination. Study-wide findings and caveats: CD4 and CD8 compartments shared a small share of clonotypes, likely from convergent recombination. The booster saw the reappearance of most primary-vaccination clones (roughly 96% CD4, 70% to 90% CD8).

TCRdb recomputed calls from the 5' RACE reads with MiXCR, one row per CDR3 protein. Of roughly 260,000 distinct CDR3 sequences listed, 13% were seen once; the top ten hold 0.45% to 0.65%. The CDR3 has 15 amino acids. V was cut by 3 bases and J by 7 bases, with 15 bases left in between. In germline, CDR1 is KGHDR, CDR2 SFDVKD. A remark on this clonotype: Its antigen is not identified.

The sequenced sample was CD4+ T cells sorted from PBMCs, obtained 45 days after the yellow fever booster vaccination. The sequence derives from a man aged 30-40 years who received the YFV17D yellow fever vaccine. The V gene is TRBV24-1, the J gene TRBJ1-5; the D gene is possibly TRBD1 (6 bases). The chain's CDR3 is CATSDQGGANQPQHF. The CDR3 nucleotides are TGTGCCACCAGTGATCAAGGGGGGGCGAACCAGCCCCAGCATTTT.